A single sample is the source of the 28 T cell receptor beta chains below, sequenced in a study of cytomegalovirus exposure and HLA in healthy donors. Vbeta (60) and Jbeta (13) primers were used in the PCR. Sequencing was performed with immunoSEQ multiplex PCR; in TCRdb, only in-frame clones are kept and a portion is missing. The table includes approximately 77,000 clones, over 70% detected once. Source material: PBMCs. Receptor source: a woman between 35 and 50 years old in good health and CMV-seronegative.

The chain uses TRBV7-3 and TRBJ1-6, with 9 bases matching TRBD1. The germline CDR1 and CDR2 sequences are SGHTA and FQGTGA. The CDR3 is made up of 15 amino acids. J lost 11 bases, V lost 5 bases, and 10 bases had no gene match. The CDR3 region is CASSASGTGSTPLHF. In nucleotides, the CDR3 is TGTGCCAGCAGCGCCTCCGGGACAGGGTCTACACCCCTCCACTTT.

The CDR3 DNA follows: TGCGCCAGCAGTCCGACGGGACAGTCAATGAACACTGAAGCTTTCTTT. It yields the protein CASSPTGQSMNTEAFF. The V and J genes are TRBV5-1 and TRBJ1-1, with 7 bases matching TRBD1. CDR3 length: 16 amino acids. Germline lookup yields CDR1 SGHRS and CDR2 YFSETQ. J was trimmed by 0 bases and V by 5 bases; bases with no gene match: 10.

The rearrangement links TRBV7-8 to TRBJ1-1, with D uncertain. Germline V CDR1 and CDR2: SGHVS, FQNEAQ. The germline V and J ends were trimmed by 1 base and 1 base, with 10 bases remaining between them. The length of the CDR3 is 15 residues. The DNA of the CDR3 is TGTGCCAGCAGCTTAGGGCCGCCGCCGAACACTGAAGCTTTCTTT. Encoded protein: CASSLGPPPNTEAFF.

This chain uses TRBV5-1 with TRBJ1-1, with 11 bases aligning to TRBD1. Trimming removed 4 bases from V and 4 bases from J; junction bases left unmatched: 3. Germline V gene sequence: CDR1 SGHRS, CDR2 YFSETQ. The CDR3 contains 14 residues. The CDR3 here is CASSAGQGGTEAFF. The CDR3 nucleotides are TGCGCCAGCAGCGCGGGACAGGGGGGCACTGAAGCTTTCTTT.

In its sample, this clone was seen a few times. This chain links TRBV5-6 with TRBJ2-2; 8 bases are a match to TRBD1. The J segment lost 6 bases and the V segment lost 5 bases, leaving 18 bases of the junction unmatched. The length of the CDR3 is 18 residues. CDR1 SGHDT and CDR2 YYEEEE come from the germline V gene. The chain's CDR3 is CASRHYDRGRRGAGELFF. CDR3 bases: TGTGCCAGCAGACATTACGACAGGGGCCGGCGCGGGGCCGGGGAGCTGTTTTTT.

In DNA form, the CDR3 reads TGTGCCAGCAGCTTGACAGGGGGAAACACCATATATTTT. Translating gives CASSLTGGNTIYF. J is TRBJ1-3 and V is TRBV2; 7 bases match TRBD1. The CDR3 loop spans 13 amino acids. With V trimmed by 6 bases and J by 4 bases, 3 bases remained unmatched. Germline V gene sequence: CDR1 SNHLY, CDR2 FYNNEI.

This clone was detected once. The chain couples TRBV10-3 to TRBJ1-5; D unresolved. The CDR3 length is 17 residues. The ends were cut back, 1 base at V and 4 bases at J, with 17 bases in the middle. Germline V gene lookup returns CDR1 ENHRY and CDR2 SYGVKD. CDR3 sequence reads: CAISEYGGGRKNQPQHF. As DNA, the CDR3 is TGTGCCATCAGTGAGTACGGCGGAGGACGGAAAAATCAGCCCCAGCATTTT.

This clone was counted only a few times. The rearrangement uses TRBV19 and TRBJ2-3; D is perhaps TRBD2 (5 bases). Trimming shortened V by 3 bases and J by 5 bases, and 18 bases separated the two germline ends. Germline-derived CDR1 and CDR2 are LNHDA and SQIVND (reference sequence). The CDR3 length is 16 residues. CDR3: CASSMEESRGRDTQYF. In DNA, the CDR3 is TGTGCCAGTAGTATGGAGGAATCACGGGGTAGAGATACGCAGTATTTT.

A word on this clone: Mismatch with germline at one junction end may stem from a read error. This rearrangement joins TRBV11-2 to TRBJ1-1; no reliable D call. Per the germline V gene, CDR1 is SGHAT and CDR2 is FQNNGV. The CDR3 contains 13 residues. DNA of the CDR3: TGTGCCGGCAGTGGAGTAGGGAACACTGAAGCTTTCTTT. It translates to CAGSGVGNTEAFF. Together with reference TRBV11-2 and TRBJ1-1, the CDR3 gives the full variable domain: EAGVAQSPRYKIIEKRQSVAFWCNPISGHATLYWYQQILGQGPKLLIQFQNNGVVDDSQLPKDRFSAERLKGVDSTLKIQPAKLEDSAVYLCAGSGVGNTEAFFGQGTRLTVV.

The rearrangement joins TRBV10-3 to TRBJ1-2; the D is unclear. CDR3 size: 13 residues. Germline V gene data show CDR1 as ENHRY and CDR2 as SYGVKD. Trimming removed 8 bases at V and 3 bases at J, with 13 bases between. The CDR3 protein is CAIAAASHYGYTF. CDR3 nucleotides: TGTGCCATCGCGGCGGCGTCCCACTATGGCTACACCTTC.

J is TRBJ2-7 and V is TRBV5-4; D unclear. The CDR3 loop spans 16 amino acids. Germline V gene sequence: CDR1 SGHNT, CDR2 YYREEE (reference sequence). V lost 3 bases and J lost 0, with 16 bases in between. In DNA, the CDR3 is TGTGCCAGCAGCTCTGGCGTGGCTAGTCGCTCCTACGAGCAGTACTTC. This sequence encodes CASSSGVASRSYEQYF.

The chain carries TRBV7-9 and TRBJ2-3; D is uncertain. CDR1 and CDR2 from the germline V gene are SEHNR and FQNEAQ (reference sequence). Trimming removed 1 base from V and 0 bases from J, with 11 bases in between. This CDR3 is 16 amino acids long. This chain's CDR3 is CASSLGGYPSTDTQYF. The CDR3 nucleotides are TGTGCCAGCAGCTTAGGCGGCTACCCTAGCACAGATACGCAGTATTTT.

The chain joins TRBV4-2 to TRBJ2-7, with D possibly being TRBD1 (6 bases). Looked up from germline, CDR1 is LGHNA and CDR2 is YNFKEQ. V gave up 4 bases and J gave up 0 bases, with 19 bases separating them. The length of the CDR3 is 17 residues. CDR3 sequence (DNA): TGTGCCAGCAGCCGGATCGTGGCAGGGGCCCACTCCTACGAGCAGTACTTC. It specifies CASSRIVAGAHSYEQYF.

This CDR3 is CASSLGGGIDGYTF. Here the CDR3 DNA reads TGTGCCAGCAGCCTAGGGGGGGGGATCGATGGCTACACCTTC. This chain links TRBV27 with TRBJ1-2; D is perhaps TRBD1 (6 bases). The CDR3 is made up of 14 amino acids. Germline CDR1 and CDR2: MNHEY and SMNVEV (reference sequence). V shed 6 bases and J shed 6 bases, with 17 bases lying between them.

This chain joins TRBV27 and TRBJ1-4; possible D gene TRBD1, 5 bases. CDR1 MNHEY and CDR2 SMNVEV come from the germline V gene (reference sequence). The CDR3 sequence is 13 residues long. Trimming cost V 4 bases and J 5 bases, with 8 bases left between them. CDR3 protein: CASSYRQNEKLFF. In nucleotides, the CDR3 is TGTGCCAGCAGTTACAGGCAGAATGAAAAACTGTTTTTT.

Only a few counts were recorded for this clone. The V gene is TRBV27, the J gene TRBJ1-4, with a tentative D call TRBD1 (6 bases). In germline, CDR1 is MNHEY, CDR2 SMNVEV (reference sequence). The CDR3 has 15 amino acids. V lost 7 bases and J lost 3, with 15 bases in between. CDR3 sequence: CASINRVSSNEKLFF. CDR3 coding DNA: TGTGCCAGCATAAACAGGGTCTCTTCTAATGAAAAACTGTTTTTT.

The CDR3 loop is CASRLRPVTLTGELFF. For the CDR3, the DNA is TGCGCCAGCAGGTTAAGGCCGGTGACACTTACCGGGGAGCTGTTTTTT. The J gene is TRBJ2-2, the V gene TRBV5-1; no clear D gene. CDR1 SGHRS and CDR2 YFSETQ come from the germline V gene. This CDR3 region has 16 residues. Trimming cost V 5 bases and J 5 bases, with 19 bases left between them. Based on the CDR3 plus reference TRBV5-1 and TRBJ2-2, the full variable domain is KAGVTQTPRYLIKTRGQQVTLSCSPISGHRSVSWYQQTPGQGLQFLFEYFSETQRNKGNFPGRFSGRQFSNSRSEMNVSTLELGDSALYLCASRLRPVTLTGELFFGEGSRLTVL.

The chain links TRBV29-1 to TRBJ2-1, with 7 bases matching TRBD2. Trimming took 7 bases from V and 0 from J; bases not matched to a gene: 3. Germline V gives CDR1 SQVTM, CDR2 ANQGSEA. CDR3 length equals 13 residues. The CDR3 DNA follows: TGCAGCGGCCGGGACTACTCCTACAATGAGCAGTTCTTC. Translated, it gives CSGRDYSYNEQFF.

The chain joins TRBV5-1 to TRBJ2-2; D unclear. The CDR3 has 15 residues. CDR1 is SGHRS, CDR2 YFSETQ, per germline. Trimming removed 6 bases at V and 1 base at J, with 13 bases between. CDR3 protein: CASIVPSENTGELFF. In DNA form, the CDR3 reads TGCGCCAGCATTGTCCCCAGCGAGAACACCGGGGAGCTGTTTTTT. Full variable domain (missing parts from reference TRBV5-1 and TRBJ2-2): KAGVTQTPRYLIKTRGQQVTLSCSPISGHRSVSWYQQTPGQGLQFLFEYFSETQRNKGNFPGRFSGRQFSNSRSEMNVSTLELGDSALYLCASIVPSENTGELFFGEGSRLTVL.

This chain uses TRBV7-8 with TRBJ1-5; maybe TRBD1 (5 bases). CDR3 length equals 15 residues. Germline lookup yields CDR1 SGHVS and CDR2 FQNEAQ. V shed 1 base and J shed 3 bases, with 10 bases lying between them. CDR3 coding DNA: TGTGCCAGCAGCTTAGTGCAGGGTGACAATCAGCCCCAGCATTTT. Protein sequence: CASSLVQGDNQPQHF.

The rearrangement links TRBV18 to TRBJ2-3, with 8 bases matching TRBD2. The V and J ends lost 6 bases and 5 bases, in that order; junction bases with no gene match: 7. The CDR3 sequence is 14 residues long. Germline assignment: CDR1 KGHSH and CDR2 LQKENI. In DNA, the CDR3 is TGTGCCAGCTCTCCGGGACTAGTGGGAGATACGCAGTATTTT. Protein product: CASSPGLVGDTQYF.

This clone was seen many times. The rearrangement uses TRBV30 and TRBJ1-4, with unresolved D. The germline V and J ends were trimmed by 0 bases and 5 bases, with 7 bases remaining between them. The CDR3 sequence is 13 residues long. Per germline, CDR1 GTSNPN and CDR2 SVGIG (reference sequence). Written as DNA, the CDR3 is TGTGCCTGGAGTGTAAACAGCAATGAAAAACTGTTTTTT. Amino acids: CAWSVNSNEKLFF.

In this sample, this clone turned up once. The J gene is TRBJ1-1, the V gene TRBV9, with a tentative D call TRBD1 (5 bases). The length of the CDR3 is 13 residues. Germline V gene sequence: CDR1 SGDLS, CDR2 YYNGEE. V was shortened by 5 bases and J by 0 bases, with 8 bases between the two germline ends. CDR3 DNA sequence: TGTGCCAGCAGTCAGGGCCTGAACACTGAAGCTTTCTTT. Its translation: CASSQGLNTEAFF. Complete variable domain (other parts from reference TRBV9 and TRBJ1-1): DSGVTQTPKHLITATGQRVTLRCSPRSGDLSVYWYQQSLDQGLQFLIQYYNGEERAKGNILERFSAQQFPDLHSELNLSSLELGDSALYFCASSQGLNTEAFFGQGTRLTVV.

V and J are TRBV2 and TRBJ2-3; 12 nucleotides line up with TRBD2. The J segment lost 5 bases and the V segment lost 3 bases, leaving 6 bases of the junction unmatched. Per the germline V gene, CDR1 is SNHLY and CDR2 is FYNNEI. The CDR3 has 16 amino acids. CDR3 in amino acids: CASSDLLAGGLDTQYF. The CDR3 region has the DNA TGTGCCAGCAGTGATCTCCTAGCGGGAGGGTTAGATACGCAGTATTTT. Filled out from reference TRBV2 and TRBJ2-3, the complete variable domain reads EPEVTQTPSHQVTQMGQEVILRCVPISNHLYFYWYRQILGQKVEFLVSFYNNEISEKSEIFDDQFSVERPDGSNFTLKIRSTKLEDSAMYFCASSDLLAGGLDTQYFGPGTRLTVL.

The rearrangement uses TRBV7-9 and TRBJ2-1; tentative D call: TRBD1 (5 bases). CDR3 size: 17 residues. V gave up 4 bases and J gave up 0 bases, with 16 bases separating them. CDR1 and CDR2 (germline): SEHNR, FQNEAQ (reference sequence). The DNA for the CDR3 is TGTGCCAGCAGCTCCTTTGACAGCTTAAGCTCCTACAATGAGCAGTTCTTC. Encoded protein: CASSSFDSLSSYNEQFF.

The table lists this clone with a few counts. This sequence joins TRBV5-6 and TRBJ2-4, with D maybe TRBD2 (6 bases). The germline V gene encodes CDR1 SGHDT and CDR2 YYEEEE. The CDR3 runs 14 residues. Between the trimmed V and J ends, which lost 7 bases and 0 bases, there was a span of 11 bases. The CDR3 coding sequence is TGTGCCAGCGGGACTGATCTAGCCAAAAACATTCAGTACTTC. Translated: CASGTDLAKNIQYF.

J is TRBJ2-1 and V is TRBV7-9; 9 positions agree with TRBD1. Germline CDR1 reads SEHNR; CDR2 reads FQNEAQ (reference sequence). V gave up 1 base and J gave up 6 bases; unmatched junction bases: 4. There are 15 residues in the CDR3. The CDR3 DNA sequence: TGTGCCAGCAGCTTAGTGGGACAGGGAAGCAATGAGCAGTTCTTC. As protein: CASSLVGQGSNEQFF.

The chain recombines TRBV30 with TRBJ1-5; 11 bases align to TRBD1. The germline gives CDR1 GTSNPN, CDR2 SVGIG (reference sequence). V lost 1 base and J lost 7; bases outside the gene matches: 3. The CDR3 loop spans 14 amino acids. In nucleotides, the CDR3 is TGTGCCTGGAGTGGGACAGGGGGCTTCCAGCCCCAGCATTTT. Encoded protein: CAWSGTGGFQPQHF.